The clone carrying this TCR beta chain was recorded at least ten times. These data come from a study of T-cell reconstitution after alpha-beta-depleted transplantation in children. The ends were cut back, 7 bases at V and 10 bases at J, with 10 bases in the middle. The CDR3 totals 11 residues. CDR1 and CDR2 from the germline V gene are MNHEY and SVGAGI. The library targeted TCRbeta and was prepared with unique molecular identifiers. TCRdb used MiXCR to reprocess the PCR reads, holding one entry per CDR3 protein. The data show 450,000 to 500,000 distinct CDR3 sequences, roughly an eighth seen once. This sample comprised PBMCs from the stem cell graft donor, obtained from the stem cell graft. J is TRBJ1-4 and V is TRBV6-5, with D unclear. The receptor comes from a human donor who donated a stem cell graft to a child with combined immunodeficiency. The CDR3 reads CASINGGKLFF. The CDR3 DNA follows: TGTGCCAGCATAAACGGAGGAAAACTGTTTTTT.